Below are 29 T cell receptor beta chains sequenced from a single sample in a study of memory CD8 T cells in hepatitis C reinfection. TCRdb's copy holds only in-frame clones and misses some; the assay was immunoSEQ multiplex PCR. The sample records around 47,000 clones, around nine tenths being singletons. The time point was: peak reinfection, 3 to 8 weeks after reinfection detection. TCR sequencing was done directly ex vivo on sorted cells, without expansion in vitro. The sequenced sample was naive CD8+ T cells sorted from blood. The receptors shown here come from a man between 18 and 35 years old with hepatitis C virus infection.

The chain combines TRBV7-9 with TRBJ2-7; weak D call: TRBD2 (6 bases). Germline V gives CDR1 SEHNR, CDR2 FQNEAQ (reference sequence). Trimming took 1 base from V and 2 from J, leaving 18 bases between them. The CDR3 consists of 17 residues. CDR3 region: CASSLGARDFRPYEQYF. CDR3 DNA: TGTGCCAGCAGCTTAGGGGCCCGGGACTTTCGACCCTACGAGCAGTACTTC. The whole variable domain, remainder taken from reference TRBV7-9 and TRBJ2-7, is DTGVSQNPRHKITKRGQNVTFRCDPISEHNRLYWYRQTLGQGPEFLTYFQNEAQLEKSRLLSDRFSAERPKGSFSTLEIQRTEQGDSAMYLCASSLGARDFRPYEQYFGPGTRLTVT.

J is TRBJ2-5 and V is TRBV7-9; TRBD1 matches at 11 bases. The germline V gene has CDR1 SEHNR and CDR2 FQNEAQ (reference sequence). The CDR3 is 15 amino acids. Trimming cost V 5 bases and J 3 bases; bases outside gene matches: 5. Written as DNA, the CDR3 is TGTGCCAGCAGCCCAGGGACAGGGGGTGAAGAGACCCAGTACTTC. Protein sequence: CASSPGTGGEETQYF.

This clone was seen a single time. The V and J genes are TRBV7-9 and TRBJ2-1, with 10 positions matching TRBD2. From germline, CDR1 is SEHNR and CDR2 FQNEAQ (reference sequence). The CDR3 loop spans 16 amino acids. With 5 bases clipped from V and 0 bases from J, the junction kept 4 bases outside the gene matches. The CDR3 reads CASSPSSGSSYNEQFF. CDR3 nucleotides: TGTGCCAGCAGCCCCTCTAGCGGGAGCTCCTACAATGAGCAGTTCTTC.

The chain combines TRBV10-3 with TRBJ1-3; the D gene is possibly TRBD1 (5 bases). Germline CDR1 and CDR2: ENHRY and SYGVKD. V dropped 0 bases and J dropped 0 bases, with 15 bases sitting between them. There are 18 residues in the CDR3. The CDR3: CAISESGSGQGSGNTIYF. The CDR3 DNA is TGTGCCATCAGTGAGTCGGGGTCTGGCCAGGGCTCTGGAAACACCATATATTTT.

The rearrangement joins TRBV10-3 to TRBJ1-1; perhaps TRBD1 as D (5 bases). Per the germline V gene, CDR1 is ENHRY and CDR2 is SYGVKD. CDR3 length: 12 amino acids. The ends were cut back, 8 bases at V and 1 base at J, with 8 bases in the middle. In DNA form, the CDR3 reads TGTGCCATCCGGGGGGAGAACACTGAAGCTTTCTTT. Translating it yields CAIRGENTEAFF.

The chain recombines TRBV6-1 with TRBJ2-3, with a possible D match to TRBD2 (6 bases). Trimming stripped 10 bases from V and 11 bases from J, with 16 bases between. Germline-derived CDR1 and CDR2 are MNHNS and SASEGT. The CDR3 covers 11 residues. CDR3 sequence: CATSVGEEQYF. The CDR3 nucleotides read TGTGCCACCTCAGTGGGGGAGGAGCAGTATTTT.

V is TRBV5-1 and J is TRBJ2-7; maybe TRBD1 (6 bases). Germline lookup yields CDR1 SGHRS and CDR2 YFSETQ. The germline V and J ends were trimmed by 0 bases and 6 bases, with 16 bases remaining between them. There are 15 residues in the CDR3. The CDR3 DNA follows: TGCGCCAGCAGCTTGGATGCGGCAGGGGAGCCCGAGCAGTACTTC. Protein sequence: CASSLDAAGEPEQYF.

This chain's CDR3 is CASSICGTNTEAFF. The CDR3 DNA sequence: TGTGCCAGTAGTATATGCGGGACGAACACTGAAGCTTTCTTT. The chain joins TRBV19 to TRBJ1-1; maybe TRBD1 (5 bases). Germline V gives CDR1 LNHDA, CDR2 SQIVND (reference sequence). The CDR3 length is 14 residues. The ends were cut back, 2 bases at V and 1 base at J, with 8 bases in the middle.

V usage is TRBV5-8 and J usage is TRBJ2-1; a possible D gene is TRBD1 (5 bases). This CDR3 comprises 13 residues. Germline V lookup: CDR1 SGHTS, CDR2 YDEGEE. V was cut by 8 bases and J by 0 bases, with 9 bases left in between. Here the CDR3 DNA reads TGTGCCAGTATGGACACCTCCTACAATGAGCAGTTCTTC. Its protein product is CASMDTSYNEQFF.

The gene calls are TRBV27 and TRBJ1-1, with TRBD1 as a possible D gene (6 bases). Germline lookup yields CDR1 MNHEY and CDR2 SMNVEV (reference sequence). This CDR3 spans 14 amino acids. V shed 4 bases and J shed 9 bases, with 18 bases lying between them. CDR3 sequence (DNA): TGTGCCAGCAGTTCAGGTCAACAGGGTCTCAAAGCTTTCTTT. Translating it yields CASSSGQQGLKAFF.

This clone was seen a handful of times. The chain employs TRBV6-5 and TRBJ1-4, with 7 positions matching TRBD1. The CDR3 runs to 15 residues. The J segment lost 7 bases and the V segment lost 0 bases, leaving 5 bases of the junction unmatched. The germline CDR1 and CDR2 sequences are MNHEY and SVGAGI. Here the CDR3 reads CASSYSTGPGEKLFF. The CDR3 nucleotides read TGTGCCAGCAGTTACTCGACAGGGCCGGGTGAAAAACTGTTTTTT.

This clone was seen a handful of times. This chain links TRBV6-5 with TRBJ1-1; TRBD1 matches at 9 bases. CDR1 is MNHEY and CDR2 is SVGAGI in the germline V gene. V shed 5 bases, J shed 4 bases, and the junction held 5 bases outside the gene matches. The CDR3 spans 14 residues. The CDR3 DNA reads TGTGCCAGCAGTCCCGGGACAGGGCTCACTGAAGCTTTCTTT. Protein product: CASSPGTGLTEAFF.

CDR3 sequence: CASSDSPAGGWDEQFF. For the CDR3, the DNA is TGTGCCAGCAGCGACTCCCCAGCGGGAGGGTGGGATGAGCAGTTCTTC. The chain joins TRBV9 to TRBJ2-1; 10 nucleotides align to TRBD2. V shed 3 bases and J 8 bases; nucleotides not matched to a gene: 11. From germline, CDR1 is SGDLS and CDR2 YYNGEE. The CDR3 has 16 amino acids.

This chain uses TRBV11-2 with TRBJ2-1; 7 bases fit TRBD2. Germline V CDR1 and CDR2: SGHAT, FQNNGV. The CDR3 has 16 residues. The V and J ends lost 1 base and 6 bases, in that order; junction bases with no gene match: 9. CDR3 sequence reads: CASSLGERGNINEQFF. CDR3 coding DNA: TGTGCCAGCAGCTTAGGGGAGCGGGGCAATATCAATGAGCAGTTCTTC.

Only one count was recorded for this clone. This chain links TRBV10-3 with TRBJ2-4, with TRBD1 identical over 7 bases. Germline V gene data show CDR1 as ENHRY and CDR2 as SYGVKD. This CDR3 spans 15 amino acids. The V segment lost 6 bases and the J segment 1 base; nucleotides outside the gene matches: 6. CDR3 DNA sequence: TGTGCCATCAGCATAACAGGGGAGGCCAAAAACATTCAGTACTTC. Translated: CAISITGEAKNIQYF.

This clone has only a few counts. J is TRBJ1-1 and V is TRBV6-6, with 7 bases fitting TRBD1. Unmatched junction bases numbered 10, after V lost 2 bases and J lost 4 bases. The CDR3 contains 16 residues. CDR1 is MNHNY, CDR2 SVGAGI, per germline (reference sequence). The CDR3 loop is CASSYGQGVMGTEAFF. Written as DNA, the CDR3 is TGTGCCAGCAGTTACGGCCAGGGGGTGATGGGCACTGAAGCTTTCTTT.

This rearrangement joins TRBV6-5 to TRBJ1-1; possibly TRBD1 for D (5 bases). This CDR3 has 13 residues. Germline V lookup: CDR1 MNHEY, CDR2 SVGAGI. V was trimmed by 5 bases and J by 5 bases, leaving 12 bases between them. Here the CDR3 reads CASSEVPGTEAFF. DNA of the CDR3: TGTGCCAGCAGTGAAGTCCCAGGGACTGAAGCTTTCTTT.

This sequence joins TRBV6-5 and TRBJ1-5, with 7 positions matching TRBD1. The trim removed 5 bases at V and 3 bases at J, leaving 7 bases unmatched. Germline V gene sequence: CDR1 MNHEY, CDR2 SVGAGI. This CDR3 comprises 15 residues. In DNA, the CDR3 is TGTGCCAGCAGTACCGACAGGGAGTCCAATCAGCCCCAGCATTTT. This gives the protein CASSTDRESNQPQHF.

The V and J genes are TRBV4-1 and TRBJ1-1, with D possibly being TRBD1 (5 bases). This CDR3 contains 16 residues. V shed 1 base and J shed 0 bases, with 12 bases lying between them. Germline V CDR1 and CDR2: MGHRA, YSYEKL. The CDR3 DNA is TGCGCCAGCAGCCAAGTGGCGGGGCAGATGAACACTGAAGCTTTCTTT. It encodes CASSQVAGQMNTEAFF.

This chain links TRBV2 with TRBJ2-7; D possibly corresponds to TRBD1 (5 bases). The CDR3 is 15 residues long. V was shortened by 6 bases and J by 1 base, with 16 bases between the two germline ends. CDR1 and CDR2 from the germline V gene are SNHLY and FYNNEI. The CDR3 spells CASSERQYGSYEQYV. CDR3 bases: TGTGCCAGCAGCGAGAGACAGTATGGATCCTACGAGCAGTACGTC.

As for this clone: A read error may produce the germline difference seen at one junction end. V and J are TRBV13 and TRBJ2-1; D perhaps matches TRBD1 (5 bases). There are 10 residues in the CDR3. Per germline, CDR1 PRHDT and CDR2 FYEKMQ (reference sequence). The CDR3 DNA sequence: TGTGCCAGCAGCCTAGGGGCGCAGTTCTTC. Its protein is CASSLGAQFF.

This rearrangement joins TRBV19 to TRBJ2-5, with 13 bases matching TRBD2. The germline CDR1 and CDR2 sequences are LNHDA and SQIVND (reference sequence). V gave up 5 bases and J gave up 4 bases; unmatched junction bases: 10. The CDR3 extends over 17 amino acids. This chain's CDR3 is CASSGGLAGRSGETQYF. The CDR3 DNA sequence: TGTGCCAGTAGTGGGGGACTAGCGGGAAGGAGCGGAGAGACCCAGTACTTC. The complete variable domain, with remaining parts taken from reference TRBV19 and TRBJ2-5, reads DGGITQSPKYLFRKEGQNVTLSCEQNLNHDAMYWYRQDPGQGLRLIYYSQIVNDFQKGDIAEGYSVSREKKESFPLTVTSAQKNPTAFYLCASSGGLAGRSGETQYFGPGTRLLVL.

V usage is TRBV13 and J usage is TRBJ1-2; tentative D call: TRBD1 (6 bases). Trimming removed 5 bases at V and 3 bases at J, with 13 bases between. CDR3 length equals 14 residues. From germline, CDR1 is PRHDT and CDR2 FYEKMQ (reference sequence). The CDR3 loop reads CASSLQGYDYGYTF. CDR3 DNA sequence: TGTGCCAGCAGCCTCCAGGGGTATGACTATGGCTACACCTTC.

The rearrangement joins TRBV27 to TRBJ2-2; 7 bases map to TRBD2. Trimming at V came to 2 bases and at J to 5 bases, leaving 2 bases not matched to a gene. The CDR3 sequence is 14 residues long. CDR1 is MNHEY and CDR2 is SMNVEV in the germline V gene (reference sequence). The CDR3 nucleotides read TGTGCCAGCAGTTTAGCGGGAGTTACCGGGGAGCTGTTTTTT. This translates into CASSLAGVTGELFF.

This chain connects TRBV9 to TRBJ1-1, with unresolved D. The length of the CDR3 is 15 residues. From germline, CDR1 is SGDLS and CDR2 YYNGEE. V shed 3 bases and J shed 4 bases, with 16 bases lying between them. The DNA of the CDR3 is TGTGCCAGCAGCGCAGAAGGAGGAGGGAGCACTGAAGCTTTCTTT. Translated: CASSAEGGGSTEAFF.

The chain links TRBV10-1 to TRBJ1-1; a weak D match, TRBD1 (6 bases). CDR1 WNHNN and CDR2 SYGVQD come from the germline V gene (reference sequence). The CDR3 is made up of 14 amino acids. The V and J ends lost 6 bases and 1 base respectively, with 12 bases between them. The CDR3 DNA sequence: TGCGCCAGCAGCAAGGACAGCTCGAACACTGAAGCTTTCTTT. Residues: CASSKDSSNTEAFF.

The table lists this clone with a few counts. The chain carries TRBV5-1 and TRBJ2-7; D gene ambiguous. V lost 1 base, J lost 3 bases, and 5 bases lay in between. Germline CDR1 and CDR2: SGHRS and YFSETQ. The CDR3 contains 12 residues. The CDR3 DNA follows: TGCGCCAGCAGCTTGTACAGCTACGAGCAGTACGTC. This encodes CASSLYSYEQYV.

V usage is TRBV6-1 and J usage is TRBJ1-4, with 7 bases identical to TRBD1. The CDR3 consists of 15 residues. Germline CDR1 and CDR2: MNHNS and SASEGT. The trim removed 4 bases at V and 7 bases at J, leaving 9 bases unmatched. CDR3 DNA: TGTGCCAGCAGTGGACAGGGTGGGGTCGCTGAAAAACTGTTTTTT. Its translation: CASSGQGGVAEKLFF.

The genes are TRBV28 and TRBJ2-7; the D gene is possibly TRBD2 (6 bases). The CDR3 totals 13 residues. Germline V gene sequence: CDR1 MDHEN, CDR2 SYDVKM. V lost 6 bases and J lost 2, with 11 bases in between. CDR3 DNA: TGTGCCAGCAGCACGGGAGTCACCTACGAGCAGTACTTC. It encodes CASSTGVTYEQYF.